This entry lists 30 T cell receptor beta chains sequenced from one sample in a study of radiation and T cells in renal cell carcinoma. The method was immunoSEQ multiplex PCR; TCRdb's version includes in-frame clones alone and lacks a portion of them. The sample includes around 99,000 clones, around 84% of them seen just once. As for time point: blood 4 weeks post-SBRT, at nephrectomy. The treatment here: 15 Gy SBRT to primary tumor, nephrectomy 4 weeks later. Source: blood, taken from a patient whose treatment included radiotherapy and nephrectomy. The receptors originated from a man in his fifties or sixties with renal cell carcinoma.

The sample holds a few counts of this clone. The chain couples TRBV28 to TRBJ1-1, with no clear D. This CDR3 has 13 residues. Deletions cut 5 bases from V and 8 bases from J, with 15 bases between. Germline V gives CDR1 MDHEN, CDR2 SYDVKM. In nucleotides, the CDR3 is TGTGCCAGCAGTGTTTTGGGCCGTAGGGAAGCTTTCTTT. Translation gives CASSVLGRREAFF.

The gene calls are TRBV7-6 and TRBJ1-3; D is uncertain. With 5 bases removed from V and 1 base from J, the gap between germline ends came to 12 bases. CDR1 SGHVS and CDR2 FNYEAQ come from the germline V gene. The CDR3 is 15 residues long. CDR3 residues: CASSIGRGSGNTIYF. The DNA of the CDR3 is TGTGCCAGCAGCATAGGGCGCGGATCTGGAAACACCATATATTTT.

The chain recombines TRBV15 with TRBJ2-3, with D tentatively TRBD1 or TRBD2 (5 bases each). The V and J ends lost 2 bases and 5 bases respectively, with 17 bases between them. Germline V CDR1 and CDR2: LNHNV, YYDKDF (reference sequence). The CDR3 contains 16 residues. Here the CDR3 reads CATSRHRDVRIDTQYF. CDR3 nucleotide sequence: TGTGCCACCAGCAGACACCGGGACGTGCGGATAGATACGCAGTATTTT.

This chain joins TRBV5-1 and TRBJ2-3, with 7 bases fitting TRBD2. V gave up 5 bases and J gave up 0 bases; unmatched junction bases: 6. Germline V gene data show CDR1 as SGHRS and CDR2 as YFSETQ. The CDR3 runs to 15 residues. CDR3 bases: TGCGCCAGCAGTTCTCTAGCGGTTAGCACAGATACGCAGTATTTT. The encoded protein is CASSSLAVSTDTQYF.

The genes are TRBV28 and TRBJ2-7, with D possibly being TRBD1 (5 bases). V shed 8 bases and J shed 3 bases, with 20 bases lying between them. The CDR3 consists of 15 residues. The germline V gene has CDR1 MDHEN and CDR2 SYDVKM. The CDR3 DNA follows: TGTGCCAGCCAACCGCCTTGGCAGGGCTACTACGAGCAGTACTTC. Translating it yields CASQPPWQGYYEQYF.

The chain employs TRBV4-1 and TRBJ2-5, with TRBD1 matching over 8 bases. From germline, CDR1 is MGHRA and CDR2 YSYEKL. Germline trimming cut 1 base from V and 4 bases from J; bases unmatched to any gene: 8. The CDR3 extends over 16 amino acids. The CDR3 here is CASSQVPRGLGETQYF. CDR3 nucleotide sequence: TGCGCCAGCAGCCAAGTCCCCAGGGGGCTAGGAGAGACCCAGTACTTC.

The V gene is TRBV19, the J gene TRBJ1-4; 8 bases map to TRBD1. Per germline, CDR1 LNHDA and CDR2 SQIVND (reference sequence). The CDR3 has 14 residues. With V trimmed by 5 bases and J by 7 bases, 6 bases remained unmatched. Here the CDR3 DNA reads TGTGCCAGTAGTGAGCAGGGGGCGGGTGAAAAACTGTTTTTT. Its protein product is CASSEQGAGEKLFF.

This chain connects TRBV9 to TRBJ2-7, with D maybe TRBD2 (6 bases). Per the germline V gene, CDR1 is SGDLS and CDR2 is YYNGEE. The CDR3 totals 13 residues. Trimming shortened V by 2 bases and J by 3 bases, and 9 bases separated the two germline ends. The CDR3 sequence: CASSVGGFYEQYF. Here the CDR3 DNA reads TGTGCCAGCAGCGTCGGAGGGTTCTACGAGCAGTACTTC.

V is TRBV15 and J is TRBJ2-3; 7 positions match TRBD2. This CDR3 spans 16 amino acids. J was trimmed by 0 bases and V by 3 bases; bases with no gene match: 6. Germline CDR1 and CDR2: LNHNV and YYDKDF (reference sequence). The CDR3 DNA reads TGTGCCACCAGCAGGGGAGGGCTAGATAGCACAGATACGCAGTATTTT. It is translated as CATSRGGLDSTDTQYF. Full variable domain (missing parts from reference TRBV15 and TRBJ2-3): DAMVIQNPRYQVTQFGKPVTLSCSQTLNHNVMYWYQQKSSQAPKLLFHYYDKDFNNEADTPDNFQSRRPNTSFCFLDIRSPGLGDTAMYLCATSRGGLDSTDTQYFGPGTRLTVL.

The chain links TRBV6-9 to TRBJ2-1; D not certain. The CDR3 contains 17 residues. V gave up 2 bases and J gave up 7 bases, with 21 bases separating them. Per germline, CDR1 MNHGY and CDR2 SVAAGI. CDR3 sequence: CASSYPGRAQLRNEQFF. The CDR3 nucleotides are TGTGCCAGCAGTTATCCCGGCCGGGCTCAACTCCGGAATGAGCAGTTCTTC.

CDR3 DNA: TGTGCCAGTAGCGGGAGGGCGGGATCCGGGGAGCTGTTTTTT. Translation gives CASSGRAGSGELFF. This chain uses TRBV19 with TRBJ2-2; 8 bases fit TRBD2. The CDR3 consists of 14 residues. The V segment lost 6 bases and the J segment 6 bases; nucleotides outside the gene matches: 6. Germline values: CDR1 LNHDA, CDR2 SQIVND (reference sequence).

The J gene is TRBJ1-1, the V gene TRBV9, with TRBD1 identical over 8 bases. V dropped 3 bases and J dropped 1; count of bases not matched to a gene: 8. Germline lookup yields CDR1 SGDLS and CDR2 YYNGEE. The CDR3 contains 16 residues. CDR3 protein: CASSATYRGANTEAFF. The CDR3 bases are TGTGCCAGCAGCGCGACTTACAGGGGGGCGAACACTGAAGCTTTCTTT. Looking up the rest from reference TRBV9 and TRBJ1-1 gives the full variable domain: DSGVTQTPKHLITATGQRVTLRCSPRSGDLSVYWYQQSLDQGLQFLIQYYNGEERAKGNILERFSAQQFPDLHSELNLSSLELGDSALYFCASSATYRGANTEAFFGQGTRLTVV.

The chain carries TRBV19 and TRBJ2-7, with D unclear. V lost 10 bases, J lost 0 bases, and 13 bases lay in between. The germline V gene encodes CDR1 LNHDA and CDR2 SQIVND (reference sequence). This CDR3 is built from 13 residues. The CDR3 nucleotides read TGTGCCACCTCGGACGACAACTCCTACGAGCAGTACTTC. Translated, it gives CATSDDNSYEQYF.

The chain joins TRBV18 to TRBJ1-2, with D possibly matching TRBD1 (5 bases). The CDR3 loop spans 13 amino acids. Germline loops: CDR1 KGHSH, CDR2 LQKENI. Trimming pared 5 bases from V and 3 bases from J, leaving 10 bases between. CDR3 bases: TGTGCCAGCTCAAGGGACGAGGACTATGGCTACACCTTC. This gives the protein CASSRDEDYGYTF.

This clone was picked up a small number of times. The V gene is TRBV9, the J gene TRBJ1-2; 7 nucleotides align to TRBD1. The CDR3 has 15 amino acids. Germline V gene sequence: CDR1 SGDLS, CDR2 YYNGEE. The V segment lost 0 bases and the J segment 1 base; nucleotides outside the gene matches: 3. The DNA of the CDR3 is TGTGCCAGCAGCGTAGGGGCAGGGGGTAACTATGGCTACACCTTC. This sequence encodes CASSVGAGGNYGYTF. The variable domain in full, completed from reference TRBV9 and TRBJ1-2, reads DSGVTQTPKHLITATGQRVTLRCSPRSGDLSVYWYQQSLDQGLQFLIQYYNGEERAKGNILERFSAQQFPDLHSELNLSSLELGDSALYFCASSVGAGGNYGYTFGSGTRLTVV.

The chain combines TRBV4-1 with TRBJ2-1; TRBD2 aligns across 8 bases. J lost 6 bases, V lost 0 bases, and 10 bases had no gene match. CDR3 size: 17 residues. Germline CDR1 is MGHRA and CDR2 is YSYEKL. The CDR3 reads CASSQEGEAGVPNEQFF. CDR3 DNA: TGCGCCAGCAGCCAAGAAGGCGAAGCGGGAGTACCCAATGAGCAGTTCTTC.

The CDR3 sequence: CASSELGREPTDTQYF. The CDR3 DNA sequence: TGTGCCAGCAGTGAACTTGGGAGGGAGCCCACAGATACGCAGTATTTT. The V and J genes are TRBV25-1 and TRBJ2-3, with 7 nucleotides matching TRBD2. V shed 2 bases and J 2 bases; nucleotides not matched to a gene: 7. Germline V gene sequence: CDR1 MGHDK, CDR2 SYGVNS. The CDR3 is 16 residues long.

The chain employs TRBV13 and TRBJ1-3; 8 bases map to TRBD1. Germline V CDR1 and CDR2: PRHDT, FYEKMQ (reference sequence). CDR3 size: 15 residues. V dropped 0 bases and J dropped 4; count of bases not matched to a gene: 2. The DNA for the CDR3 is TGTGCCAGCAGCTTAGGCGGACAGGGCGGAAACACCATATATTTT. Translating gives CASSLGGQGGNTIYF. Using reference TRBV13 and TRBJ1-3 for the parts outside the CDR3, the full variable domain is AAGVIQSPRHLIKEKRETATLKCYPIPRHDTVYWYQQGPGQDPQFLISFYEKMQSDKGSIPDRFSAQQFSDYHSELNMSSLELGDSALYFCASSLGGQGGNTIYFGEGSWLTVV.

V is TRBV6-5 and J is TRBJ2-5; 8 nucleotides line up with TRBD1. CDR3 length equals 15 residues. Losses at the gene ends were 6 bases for V and 3 bases for J; bases not matched to a gene: 9. Germline CDR1 is MNHEY and CDR2 is SVGAGI. The CDR3 region is CASSRTGTGEETQYF. The CDR3 DNA follows: TGTGCCAGCAGCAGAACCGGGACAGGCGAAGAGACCCAGTACTTC.

This clone has just one count. The J gene is TRBJ2-1, the V gene TRBV6-1, with D perhaps given as TRBD1 or TRBD2 (5 bases each). V lost 8 bases, J lost 5 bases, and 10 bases lay in between. The CDR3 spans 12 residues. The germline V gene encodes CDR1 MNHNS and CDR2 SASEGT. CDR3 loop: CASSLGDNEQFF. The CDR3 coding sequence is TGTGCCAGCTCTTTGGGGGACAATGAGCAGTTCTTC.

The rearrangement uses TRBV7-9 and TRBJ2-7, with a weak D call TRBD2 (5 bases). CDR1 is SEHNR, CDR2 FQNEAQ, per germline (reference sequence). Trimming pared 1 base from V and 7 bases from J, leaving 20 bases between. The CDR3 has 16 residues. The CDR3 sequence is CASSLGAADLSGEQYF. DNA of the CDR3: TGTGCCAGCAGCTTAGGGGCAGCGGACCTATCGGGGGAGCAGTACTTC. The whole variable domain, filled in from reference TRBV7-9 and TRBJ2-7, reads DTGVSQNPRHKITKRGQNVTFRCDPISEHNRLYWYRQTLGQGPEFLTYFQNEAQLEKSRLLSDRFSAERPKGSFSTLEIQRTEQGDSAMYLCASSLGAADLSGEQYFGPGTRLTVT.

The chain uses TRBV7-9 and TRBJ1-3; D is unresolved. There are 17 residues in the CDR3. V gave up 3 bases and J gave up 0 bases, with 15 bases separating them. Germline lookup yields CDR1 SEHNR and CDR2 FQNEAQ (reference sequence). This CDR3 reads CASSLGGSYYSGNTIYF. CDR3 coding DNA: TGTGCCAGCAGCTTGGGAGGCAGTTATTACTCTGGAAACACCATATATTTT.

The CDR3 nucleotides are TGTGCCAGCAGCGCTGACAGAGATCAGCCCCAGCATTTT. Protein product: CASSADRDQPQHF. V and J are TRBV6-1 and TRBJ1-5; possibly TRBD1 for D (5 bases). Per the germline V gene, CDR1 is MNHNS and CDR2 is SASEGT. V was clipped by 6 bases and J by 5 bases, with 11 bases between them. CDR3 size: 13 residues.

This rearrangement joins TRBV6-5 to TRBJ1-2, with D possibly matching TRBD1 (5 bases). Germline V gene lookup returns CDR1 MNHEY and CDR2 SVGAGI. The CDR3 consists of 12 residues. V lost 6 bases and J lost 4, with 9 bases in between. The CDR3 loop is CASSSQGYGYTF. The CDR3 region has the DNA TGTGCCAGCAGCTCCCAGGGCTATGGCTACACCTTC.

The rearrangement links TRBV6-6 to TRBJ2-7; D perhaps matches TRBD1 (6 bases). The CDR3 covers 13 residues. CDR1 is MNHNY, CDR2 SVGAGI, per germline (reference sequence). Trimming took 5 bases from V and 6 from J, leaving 14 bases between them. The CDR3 DNA follows: TGTGCCAGCAGTAACCAGAGGGGGTCCGAGCAGTACTTC. This gives the protein CASSNQRGSEQYF.

This chain joins TRBV4-2 and TRBJ1-1; D uncertain. V dropped 0 bases and J dropped 7 bases, with 21 bases sitting between them. CDR3 length: 17 amino acids. CDR1 and CDR2 from the germline V gene are LGHNA and YNFKEQ. CDR3 loop: CASSQEGSGGRLGEAFF. The CDR3 nucleotides read TGTGCCAGCAGCCAAGAAGGTTCAGGTGGGCGGCTGGGTGAAGCTTTCTTT.

This chain uses TRBV6-1 with TRBJ1-1; 7 bases line up with TRBD1. CDR1 is MNHNS and CDR2 is SASEGT in the germline V gene. After removal of 2 bases from V and 11 bases from J, the junction contained 11 bases not matched to a gene. This CDR3 has 14 residues. For the CDR3, the DNA is TGTGCCAGCAGTGAATTGGGGGTCCCGACAGGGGCTTTCTTT. This translates into CASSELGVPTGAFF.

The gene calls are TRBV6-1 and TRBJ1-3, with D perhaps matching TRBD1 (5 bases). This CDR3 spans 13 amino acids. Germline lookup yields CDR1 MNHNS and CDR2 SASEGT. Trimming cost V 5 bases and J 7 bases, with 12 bases left between them. The CDR3 region is CASSFGNRNTIYF. Written as DNA, the CDR3 is TGTGCCAGCAGTTTTGGGAACAGGAACACCATATATTTT.

The V call is TRBV27, the J call TRBJ1-2, with 7 bases matching TRBD1. The CDR3 contains 13 residues. The germline V gene encodes CDR1 MNHEY and CDR2 SMNVEV (reference sequence). The V gene end was trimmed by 3 bases and the J gene end by 8 bases; junction bases not matched to a gene: 6. CDR3 in DNA: TGTGCCAGCAGTTTCTCAGGGGGTAGAGGCTACACCTTC. It yields the protein CASSFSGGRGYTF.

The J gene is TRBJ2-2, the V gene TRBV5-8, with D tentatively TRBD2 (6 bases). Germline V gives CDR1 SGHTS, CDR2 YDEGEE. Deletions cut 4 bases from V and 4 bases from J, with 26 bases between. This CDR3 region has 19 residues. The CDR3, as DNA: TGTGCCAGCAGCCCCCTTGACTTAACCGGGACTGTCAGCACCGGGGAGCTGTTTTTT. Translated: CASSPLDLTGTVSTGELFF.